This paragraph reports one T cell receptor (beta chain). The CDR3 loop spans 16 amino acids. The data are from a study of cytomegalovirus exposure and HLA in healthy donors. Profiled with immunoSEQ multiplex PCR; TCRdb holds only in-frame clones, not every one. The table records about 150,000 clones, about 89% of them present only once. The TCR originated in a woman between 18 and 29 years old in good health and CMV-seropositive. The V and J genes are TRBV21-1 and TRBJ2-3; the tabulated D call, TRBD2, remains unverified against the DNA. TRBV21-1 represents a pseudogene. Material: PBMCs. This chain's CDR3 is CASSKEELAGTDTQYF. The CDR3 nucleotides are TGTGCCAGCAGCAAAGAAGAGCTAGCGGGCACAGATACGCAGTATTTT.